This T cell receptor beta chain was captured by sequencing in a study of blood T cell repertoires in COVID-19. Study-wide background: Material from acute and convalescent COVID-19 was sourced from the United States, Italy and Spain. Nucleic acid was either cDNA or gDNA, and it came from T cells, B-cell-depleted T cells, or PBMCs.

With 4 bases clipped from V and 7 bases from J, the junction kept 11 bases outside the gene matches. Germline loops: CDR1 MDHEN, CDR2 SYDVKM. This CDR3 comprises 16 residues. Data came from immunoSEQ multiplex PCR; TCRdb stores just in-frame clones and leaves some out. The sample contains 200,000 to 250,000 clones, 86% of which appear only once. The chain combines TRBV28 with TRBJ1-3; TRBD1 matches 9 bases. This receptor was obtained from a man older than 75 with acute or convalescent COVID-19. Input material: peripheral blood. CDR3 protein: CASSSGQGPPRNTIYF. The DNA of the CDR3 is TGTGCCAGCAGTTCGGGACAGGGCCCACCCCGTAACACCATATATTTT.